Shown below are 29 T cell receptor beta chains from a single sample sequenced in a study of identifying expanded T cells in peripheral blood. Using immunoSEQ multiplex PCR, the repertoire was profiled, and TCRdb retains in-frame clones only, with some absent. Among 60,000 to 70,000 clones listed, about 89% were seen once. The sample comprised blood. These receptors were taken from a person aged 18-70 years in good health.

The V and J genes are TRBV28 and TRBJ2-3; D possibly uses TRBD1 or TRBD2 (5 bases each). Trimming took 6 bases from V and 0 from J, leaving 25 bases between them. The CDR3 covers 19 residues. Germline CDR1 is MDHEN and CDR2 is SYDVKM. The DNA for the CDR3 is TGTGCCAGCAGCGGGGACCTTTCGGTCCTACCGACTAGCACAGATACGCAGTATTTT. Its translation: CASSGDLSVLPTSTDTQYF.

V is TRBV28 and J is TRBJ2-7; D is possibly TRBD1 (5 bases). The CDR3 has 13 residues. Trimming shortened V by 4 bases and J by 3 bases, and 10 bases separated the two germline ends. From germline, CDR1 is MDHEN and CDR2 SYDVKM. CDR3 nucleotides: TGTGCCAGCAGTTCCGGACATTTCTACGAGCAGTACTTC. This sequence encodes CASSSGHFYEQYF.

The chain couples TRBV7-6 to TRBJ1-3, with 9 bases matching TRBD1. Germline V gives CDR1 SGHVS, CDR2 FNYEAQ. J lost 4 bases, V lost 5 bases, and 3 bases had no gene match. This CDR3 spans 14 amino acids. The CDR3 region is CASSGTGLGNTIYF. In DNA, the CDR3 is TGTGCCAGCAGCGGGACAGGGCTCGGAAACACCATATATTTT.

The chain employs TRBV7-8 and TRBJ2-7; D not certain. Germline V gene lookup returns CDR1 SGHVS and CDR2 FQNEAQ. This CDR3 contains 14 residues. Trimming pared 1 base from V and 6 bases from J, leaving 13 bases between. The CDR3 here is CASSLDFGRREQYF. CDR3 DNA sequence: TGTGCCAGCAGCTTAGATTTTGGACGGCGCGAGCAGTACTTC.

This chain joins TRBV29-1 and TRBJ2-2; D is undetermined. This CDR3 region has 15 residues. Germline-derived CDR1 and CDR2 are SQVTM and ANQGSEA. Trimming shortened V by 7 bases and J by 3 bases, and 18 bases separated the two germline ends. Written as DNA, the CDR3 is TGCAGCGCCAAGAAGCCCGAATTGGACACCGGGGAGCTGTTTTTT. It specifies CSAKKPELDTGELFF.

J is TRBJ2-7 and V is TRBV5-3; D remains unclear. TRBV5-3 qualifies as an ORF whose function is uncertain. V lost 2 bases, J lost 6 bases, and 9 bases lay in between. This CDR3 has 12 residues. The CDR3, as DNA: TGTGCCAGAAGCTTTCGGCTGTGCGAGCAGTACTTC. Its translation is CARSFRLCEQYF.

The V and J genes are TRBV27 and TRBJ2-4, with D possibly being TRBD2 (5 bases). V gave up 3 bases and J gave up 9 bases, with 9 bases separating them. This CDR3 contains 12 residues. Germline V CDR1 and CDR2: MNHEY, SMNVEV (reference sequence). As DNA, the CDR3 is TGTGCCAGCAGTTTCACCGGAGGCATTCAGTACTTC. This translates into CASSFTGGIQYF.

In this sample, this clone turned up once. The chain joins TRBV19 to TRBJ2-5, with no clear D. V gave up 3 bases and J gave up 3 bases, with 8 bases separating them. The CDR3 runs 13 residues. Germline CDR1 and CDR2: LNHDA and SQIVND (reference sequence). The CDR3 DNA reads TGTGCCAGTAGTATTGCCGCAAAAGAGACCCAGTACTTC. Translated, it gives CASSIAAKETQYF.

The V call is TRBV7-2, the J call TRBJ1-6; tentative D call: TRBD1 (5 bases). Germline V gives CDR1 SGHTA, CDR2 FQGNSA. V lost 5 bases and J lost 9, with 20 bases in between. This CDR3 has 16 residues. This chain's CDR3 is CASSPQPGVNISPLHF. In nucleotides, the CDR3 is TGTGCCAGCAGCCCGCAGCCGGGGGTTAACATTTCACCCCTCCACTTT.

This clone has only one observation. The chain employs TRBV7-8 and TRBJ2-7; D is possibly TRBD2 (6 bases). From germline, CDR1 is SGHVS and CDR2 FQNEAQ. Trimming pared 4 bases from V and 8 bases from J, leaving 24 bases between. This CDR3 region has 16 residues. This CDR3 reads CASSSAGRTTNPQQYF. In DNA, the CDR3 is TGTGCCAGCAGCTCCGCCGGTAGGACTACAAACCCGCAGCAGTACTTC.

The chain has TRBV5-1 and TRBJ2-5, with 9 bases fitting TRBD1. This CDR3 has 15 amino acids. Trimming at V came to 0 bases and at J to 5 bases, leaving 5 bases not matched to a gene. Germline V gene lookup returns CDR1 SGHRS and CDR2 YFSETQ. In nucleotides, the CDR3 is TGCGCCAGCAGCTTGGCCGGGACAGGGCAGGAGACCCAGTACTTC. It specifies CASSLAGTGQETQYF.

The gene calls are TRBV7-8 and TRBJ1-1; possibly TRBD1 for D (5 bases). From germline, CDR1 is SGHVS and CDR2 FQNEAQ. The CDR3 covers 18 residues. V was shortened by 5 bases and J by 1 base, with 23 bases between the two germline ends. CDR3 sequence: CASSPGAAGRRPNTEAFF. DNA of the CDR3: TGTGCCAGCAGCCCGGGAGCGGCAGGGAGGCGCCCGAACACTGAAGCTTTCTTT.

This chain links TRBV6-6 with TRBJ1-1; possibly TRBD1 for D (5 bases). V was cut by 2 bases and J by 3 bases, with 16 bases left in between. Germline loops: CDR1 MNHNY, CDR2 SVGAGI (reference sequence). The CDR3 sequence is 16 residues long. The chain's CDR3 is CASSYNPGRGDTEAFF. Here the CDR3 DNA reads TGTGCCAGCAGTTACAACCCCGGGAGGGGTGACACTGAAGCTTTCTTT.

V and J are TRBV11-2 and TRBJ2-6; D is unresolved. Trimming cost V 1 base and J 2 bases, with 9 bases left between them. The CDR3 contains 16 residues. CDR1 and CDR2 (germline): SGHAT, FQNNGV. For the CDR3, the DNA is TGTGCCAGCAGCTTAGCCCCCTTCGCTGGGGCCAACGTCCTGACTTTC. This encodes CASSLAPFAGANVLTF.

V is TRBV19 and J is TRBJ2-7; a possible D gene is TRBD2 (5 bases). The CDR3 runs to 13 residues. Trimming shortened V by 4 bases and J by 1 base, and 8 bases separated the two germline ends. Germline loops: CDR1 LNHDA, CDR2 SQIVND (reference sequence). The CDR3 here is CASSSGLSYEQYF. The CDR3, as DNA: TGTGCCAGTAGTAGCGGACTGTCCTACGAGCAGTACTTC.

The genes are TRBV27 and TRBJ2-1; D is possibly TRBD2 (5 bases). Germline-derived CDR1 and CDR2 are MNHEY and SMNVEV (reference sequence). This CDR3 comprises 11 residues. V was clipped by 10 bases and J by 5 bases, with 9 bases between them. In DNA form, the CDR3 reads TGTGCCACCTCAGCGGACAATGAGCAGTTCTTC. Its translation: CATSADNEQFF.

By proportion, this clone is medium-sized (0.01 to 0.1%). This chain links TRBV6-4 with TRBJ2-3, with 11 bases fitting TRBD2. V shed 3 bases and J 2 bases; nucleotides not matched to a gene: 4. This CDR3 contains 16 residues. Germline CDR1 and CDR2: MRHNA and SNTAGT. The DNA of the CDR3 is TGTGCCAGCAGTGAGGGTAGCGGGGGGGCCACAGATACGCAGTATTTT. Its translation is CASSEGSGGATDTQYF.

The chain combines TRBV7-2 with TRBJ1-1; D not resolved. Germline assignment: CDR1 SGHTA and CDR2 FQGNSA. The CDR3 consists of 15 residues. V was pared by 5 bases and J by 6 bases, with 19 bases between. The CDR3 sequence is CASSPRGGYNAEAFF. The CDR3 DNA is TGTGCCAGCAGCCCCCGAGGAGGATACAACGCTGAAGCTTTCTTT.

This clone has just a few counts. The chain is built from TRBV2 and TRBJ2-3; D possibly corresponds to TRBD2 (5 bases). Germline values: CDR1 SNHLY, CDR2 FYNNEI. The CDR3 has 15 residues. Between the trimmed V and J ends, which lost 10 bases and 9 bases, there was a span of 26 bases. The CDR3 sequence is CATWTEAPPRGTQYF. CDR3 nucleotides: TGTGCCACCTGGACGGAGGCCCCCCCCCGAGGGACGCAGTATTTT.

This clone appeared a single time. The chain employs TRBV27 and TRBJ2-7, with D perhaps given as TRBD1 or TRBD2 (5 bases each). This CDR3 comprises 16 residues. The ends were cut back, 7 bases at V and 3 bases at J, with 22 bases in the middle. The germline V gene encodes CDR1 MNHEY and CDR2 SMNVEV (reference sequence). This CDR3 is CASKVLGTNSIYEQYF. Here the CDR3 DNA reads TGTGCCAGCAAGGTGCTGGGGACGAACTCTATCTACGAGCAGTACTTC.

CDR3 coding DNA: TGTGCCAGCAGTTTATCAGGTGGGACTAGCGGGGAAGCAGATACGCAGTATTTT. Its translation is CASSLSGGTSGEADTQYF. The chain uses TRBV27 and TRBJ2-3, with 13 bases that match TRBD2. Germline values: CDR1 MNHEY, CDR2 SMNVEV (reference sequence). V dropped 0 bases and J dropped 4; count of bases not matched to a gene: 7. This CDR3 has 18 residues.

This clone was seen just once. V is TRBV5-4 and J is TRBJ1-2, with 9 nucleotides matching TRBD1. CDR1 is SGHNT, CDR2 YYREEE, per germline (reference sequence). This CDR3 is built from 14 residues. V was pared by 1 base and J by 7 bases, with 5 bases of the junction left unmatched. The CDR3 region is CASSLRGQGSGYTF. CDR3 bases: TGTGCCAGCAGCTTGCGAGGACAGGGGTCTGGCTACACCTTC.

The J gene is TRBJ2-1, the V gene TRBV27, with TRBD2 matching 8 bases. The CDR3 consists of 15 residues. Germline lookup yields CDR1 MNHEY and CDR2 SMNVEV (reference sequence). With 7 bases clipped from V and 4 bases from J, the junction kept 9 bases outside the gene matches. CDR3 bases: TGTGCCAGCACTTCGCGGGGGGCCCCATACAATGAGCAGTTCTTC. This gives the protein CASTSRGAPYNEQFF.

This rearrangement joins TRBV5-5 to TRBJ2-7; 13 nucleotides align to TRBD2. The germline V gene encodes CDR1 SGHKS and CDR2 YYEKEE (reference sequence). Losses at the gene ends were 4 bases for V and 4 bases for J; bases not matched to a gene: 8. The CDR3 contains 16 residues. CDR3 coding DNA: TGTGCCAGCAGCCACGGACTAGCGGGAGCCCTGTACGAGCAGTACTTC. It encodes CASSHGLAGALYEQYF.

The chain has TRBV18 and TRBJ1-3, with no clear D. Germline V CDR1 and CDR2: KGHSH, LQKENI. CDR3 size: 16 residues. The germline V and J ends were trimmed by 6 bases and 0 bases, with 15 bases remaining between them. CDR3 DNA: TGTGCCAGCTCCCCCACACCACCGTACTCTGGAAACACCATATATTTT. This translates into CASSPTPPYSGNTIYF.

This sequence joins TRBV7-8 and TRBJ1-3, with D possibly matching TRBD1 (5 bases). The CDR3 extends over 15 amino acids. V was trimmed by 5 bases and J by 8 bases, leaving 19 bases between them. The germline V gene encodes CDR1 SGHVS and CDR2 FQNEAQ. The CDR3 DNA sequence: TGTGCCAGCAGCCTAGGACCAGGCCGGGGCGACACCATATATTTT. Translation gives CASSLGPGRGDTIYF.

This clone was counted once. The genes are TRBV7-9 and TRBJ2-1; D unclear. The CDR3 length is 13 residues. The germline CDR1 and CDR2 sequences are SEHNR and FQNEAQ (reference sequence). Trimming took off 3 bases at V and 0 bases at J, with 3 bases between the two ends. CDR3 nucleotides: TGTGCCAGCAGCTTGGGCTCCTACAATGAGCAGTTCTTC. Translating it yields CASSLGSYNEQFF.

The chain links TRBV5-1 to TRBJ2-3; D unclear. There are 16 residues in the CDR3. Germline V CDR1 and CDR2: SGHRS, YFSETQ. The V end lost 7 bases, the J end lost 0 bases, and 18 bases lay between the germline ends. CDR3 in DNA: TGCGCCAGCCGGAATCCCGGGCTACCTAGCACAGATACGCAGTATTTT. Its protein is CASRNPGLPSTDTQYF.

This clone was detected only a few times. J is TRBJ2-7 and V is TRBV4-1, with D possibly being TRBD2 (5 bases). Trimming removed 6 bases from V and 2 bases from J, with 17 bases in between. The CDR3 covers 15 residues. CDR1 and CDR2 from the germline V gene are MGHRA and YSYEKL. The CDR3 bases are TGCGCCAGCAGTCAATCCGGGATCATACCCTACGAGCAGTACTTC. Protein sequence: CASSQSGIIPYEQYF.